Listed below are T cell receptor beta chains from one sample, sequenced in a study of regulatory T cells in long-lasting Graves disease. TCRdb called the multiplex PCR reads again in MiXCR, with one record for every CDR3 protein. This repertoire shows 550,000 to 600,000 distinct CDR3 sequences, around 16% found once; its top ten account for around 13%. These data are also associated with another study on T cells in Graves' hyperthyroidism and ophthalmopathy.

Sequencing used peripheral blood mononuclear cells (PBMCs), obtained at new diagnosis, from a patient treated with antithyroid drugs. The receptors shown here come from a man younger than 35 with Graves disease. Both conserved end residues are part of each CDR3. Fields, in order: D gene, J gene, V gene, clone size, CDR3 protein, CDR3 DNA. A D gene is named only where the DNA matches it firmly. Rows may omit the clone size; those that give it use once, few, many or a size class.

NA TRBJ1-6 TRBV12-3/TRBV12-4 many CASSFSLTSNSPLHF TGTGCCAGCAGTTTTTCGCTGACCAGTAATTCACCCCTCCACTTT
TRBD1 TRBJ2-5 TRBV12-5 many CASGPGGETQYF TGTGCTAGTGGCCCAGGGGGCGAGACCCAGTACTTC
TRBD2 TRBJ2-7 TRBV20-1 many CSASNGASGGPGYEQYF TGCAGTGCTAGTAACGGGGCTAGCGGGGGACCCGGCTACGAGCAGTACTTC
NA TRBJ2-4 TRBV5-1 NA CASSDWSGGPMDIQYF TGCGCCAGCAGTGATTGGTCAGGGGGGCCGATGGACATTCAGTACTTC
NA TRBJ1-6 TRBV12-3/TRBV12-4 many CASSPYGFGSPLHF TGTGCCAGCAGTCCCTATGGGTTTGGTTCACCCCTCCACTTT
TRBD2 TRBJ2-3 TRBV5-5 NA CASSLAVAGGPVADTQYF TGTGCCAGCAGCTTGGCGGTAGCGGGAGGGCCTGTCGCAGATACGCAGTATTTT
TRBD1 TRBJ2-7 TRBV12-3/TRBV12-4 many CASSLVAGGFDEQYF TGTGCCAGCAGTTTAGTGGCAGGGGGTTTCGACGAGCAGTACTTC
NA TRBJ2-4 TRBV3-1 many CASSLGDAQIKYF TGTGCCAGCAGCCTAGGAGACGCGCAGATTAAGTACTTC
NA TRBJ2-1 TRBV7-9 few CASSPPLGDYNEQFF TGTGCCAGCAGCCCCCCGCTGGGGGACTACAATGAGCAGTTCTTC
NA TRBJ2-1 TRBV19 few CASSIGPQGFNEQFF TGTGCCAGTAGTATTGGACCCCAAGGGTTTAATGAGCAGTTCTTC
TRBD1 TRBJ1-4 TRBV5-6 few CASSPGQGGLANEKLFF TGTGCCAGCAGCCCGGGACAGGGGGGTCTGGCTAATGAAAAACTGTTTTTT
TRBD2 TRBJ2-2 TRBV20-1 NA CSARDLASGRESGELFF TGCAGTGCTAGAGATCTGGCTAGCGGGAGGGAAAGCGGGGAGCTGTTTTTT
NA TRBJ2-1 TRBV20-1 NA CSARVTRNEQFF TGCAGTGCTAGGGTAACGCGCAATGAGCAGTTCTTC
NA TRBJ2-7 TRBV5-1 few CASSLVSLSSYEQYF TGCGCCAGCAGCTTGGTTTCCCTGAGCTCCTACGAGCAGTACTTC
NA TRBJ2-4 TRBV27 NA CASSLGGTKNIQYF TGTGCCAGCAGCCTAGGGGGTACCAAAAACATTCAGTACTTC